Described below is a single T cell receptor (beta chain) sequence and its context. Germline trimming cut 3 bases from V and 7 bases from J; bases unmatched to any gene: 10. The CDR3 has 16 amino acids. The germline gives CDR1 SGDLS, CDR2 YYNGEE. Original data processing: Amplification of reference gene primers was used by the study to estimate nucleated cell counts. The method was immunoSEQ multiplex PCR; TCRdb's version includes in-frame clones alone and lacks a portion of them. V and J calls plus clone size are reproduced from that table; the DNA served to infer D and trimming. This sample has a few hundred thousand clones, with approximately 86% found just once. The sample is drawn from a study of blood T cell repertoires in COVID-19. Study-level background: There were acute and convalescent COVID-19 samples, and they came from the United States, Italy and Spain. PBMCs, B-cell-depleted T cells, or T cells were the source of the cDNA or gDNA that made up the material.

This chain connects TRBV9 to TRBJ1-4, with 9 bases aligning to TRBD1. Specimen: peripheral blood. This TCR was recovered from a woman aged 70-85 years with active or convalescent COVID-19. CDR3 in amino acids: CASSERQGEVGEKLFF. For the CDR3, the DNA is TGTGCCAGCAGCGAGAGACAGGGGGAGGTTGGTGAAAAACTGTTTTTT.